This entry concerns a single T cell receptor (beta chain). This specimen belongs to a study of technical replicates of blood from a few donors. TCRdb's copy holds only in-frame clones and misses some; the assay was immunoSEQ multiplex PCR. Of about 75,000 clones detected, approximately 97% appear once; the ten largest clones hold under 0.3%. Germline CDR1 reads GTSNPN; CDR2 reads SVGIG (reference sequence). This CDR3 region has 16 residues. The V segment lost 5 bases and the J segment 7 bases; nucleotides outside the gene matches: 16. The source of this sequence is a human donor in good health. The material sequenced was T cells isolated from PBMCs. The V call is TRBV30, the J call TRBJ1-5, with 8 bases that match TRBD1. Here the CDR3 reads CAWPPIPYRGCQPQHF. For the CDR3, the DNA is TGTGCCTGGCCTCCTATACCGTACAGGGGGTGCCAGCCCCAGCATTTT.